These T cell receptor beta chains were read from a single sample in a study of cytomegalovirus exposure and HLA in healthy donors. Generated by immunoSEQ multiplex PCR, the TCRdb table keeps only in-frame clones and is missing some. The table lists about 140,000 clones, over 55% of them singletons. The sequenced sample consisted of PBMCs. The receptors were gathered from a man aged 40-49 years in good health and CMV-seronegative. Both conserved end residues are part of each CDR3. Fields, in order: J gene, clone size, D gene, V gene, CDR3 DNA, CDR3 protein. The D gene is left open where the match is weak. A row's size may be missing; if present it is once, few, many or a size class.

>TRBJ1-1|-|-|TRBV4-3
TGCGCCAGCAGCCCGGACAGATTGAACACTGAAGCTTTCTTT
CASSPDRLNTEAFF
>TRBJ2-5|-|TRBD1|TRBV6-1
TGTGCCAGCAGTGGTTACAGGGGGCTGGGAGAGACCCAGTACTTC
CASSGYRGLGETQYF
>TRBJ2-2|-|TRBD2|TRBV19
TGTGCCAGTAGTCCGACTAGCGGGGGGGCCTACACCGGGGAGCTGTTTTTT
CASSPTSGGAYTGELFF
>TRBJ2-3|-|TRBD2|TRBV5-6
TGTGCCAGCAGCTATTCGGGACCAGCGGGGGCAGATACGCAGTATTTT
CASSYSGPAGADTQYF
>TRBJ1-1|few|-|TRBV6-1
TGTGCCAGCAGTGAAGCGAGGGGGGGAGGGGATGAAGCTTTCTTT
CASSEARGGGDEAFF
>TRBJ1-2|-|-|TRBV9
TGTGCCAGCAGCTTAAGACAGGATGGCTACACCTTC
CASSLRQDGYTF
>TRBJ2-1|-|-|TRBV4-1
TGCGCCAGCAGCCATATCAGCGGAAAATCCTACAATGAGCAGTTCTTC
CASSHISGKSYNEQFF
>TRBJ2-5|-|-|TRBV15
TGTGCCACCAGCAGAGATCCGACAGGTCAAGAGACCCAGTACTTC
CATSRDPTGQETQYF
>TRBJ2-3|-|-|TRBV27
TGTGCCAGCAGTTTATATGCCGGGTCTAGCACAGATACGCAGTATTTT
CASSLYAGSSTDTQYF
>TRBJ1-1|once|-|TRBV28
TGTGCCAGCACAGGCATGAACACTGAAGCTTTCTTT
CASTGMNTEAFF
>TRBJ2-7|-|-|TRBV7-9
TGTGCCAGCAGCTTAGCGGCCAGGGCCAACGAGCAGTACTTC
CASSLAARANEQYF
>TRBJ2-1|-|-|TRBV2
TGTGCCAGCACCGGCCCAGGGAACAATGAGCAGTTCTTC
CASTGPGNNEQFF
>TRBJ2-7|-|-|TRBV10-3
TGTGCCATCAGTGAAGGGCAGGGGGGATACGAGCAGTACTTC
CAISEGQGGYEQYF
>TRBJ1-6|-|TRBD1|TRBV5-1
TGCGCCAGCGGAGAGGACAGGGAAGGATCACCCCTCAACTTT
CASGEDREGSPLNF
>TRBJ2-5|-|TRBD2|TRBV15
TGTGCCACGGGAAGCGGGGGGGTGGTGACCCAGTACTTC
CATGSGGVVTQYF
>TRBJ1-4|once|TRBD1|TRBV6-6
TGTGCCAGCAACTACAGGGGACAGGGCCTGGGAAAACTGTTTTTT
CASNYRGQGLGKLFF
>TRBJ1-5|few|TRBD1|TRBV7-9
TGTGCCAGCAGCTTAGGGGACAGTCTCTCGCCCCAGCATTTT
CASSLGDSLSPQHF
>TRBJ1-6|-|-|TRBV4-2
TGTGCCAGCAGCCAGTTGTTGTGGGAGGGTGGGAATTCACCCCTCCACTTT
CASSQLLWEGGNSPLHF
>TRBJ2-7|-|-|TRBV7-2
TGTGCCAGCAGCTTAGCGGGGCAGTCGGGGCAGTACTTC
CASSLAGQSGQYF
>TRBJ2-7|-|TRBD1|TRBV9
TGTGCCAGCAGCGGTACTTCCGGGACAGTGATATACGAGCAGTACTTC
CASSGTSGTVIYEQYF
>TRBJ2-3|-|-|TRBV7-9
TGTGCCAGCAGCTTAGTCCGGAGTACGCAGTATTTT
CASSLVRSTQYF
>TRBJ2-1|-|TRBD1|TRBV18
TGTGCCAGCTCAATGGACAGGGTCTACAATGAGCAGTTCTTC
CASSMDRVYNEQFF
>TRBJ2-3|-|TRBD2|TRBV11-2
TGTGCCAGCAGATTAGCGGGGAGCACAGATACGCAGTATTTT
CASRLAGSTDTQYF
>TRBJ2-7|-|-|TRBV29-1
TGCAGCGTTGAGAGGGCAGAGAGCTACGAGCAGTACTTC
CSVERAESYEQYF
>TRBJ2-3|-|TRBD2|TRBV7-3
TGTGCCAGCAGCTTAAGCGGGGGGCGGGGTACAGATACGCAGTATTTT
CASSLSGGRGTDTQYF
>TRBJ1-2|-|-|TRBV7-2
TGTGCCAGCAGCCTTGACACAGGCTATGGCTACACCTTC
CASSLDTGYGYTF
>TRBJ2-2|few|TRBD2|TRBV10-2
TGCGCCAGCAGTGAGCCTCTAGCGGGATACACCGGGGAGCTGTTTTTT
CASSEPLAGYTGELFF
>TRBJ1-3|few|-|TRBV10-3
TGTGCCATCAGTGATAACAGCCTCTCTGGAAACACCATATATTTT
CAISDNSLSGNTIYF
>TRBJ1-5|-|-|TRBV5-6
TGTGCCAGCAGCTTTGGCCATCCGTCGCGGAATCAGCCCCAGCATTTT
CASSFGHPSRNQPQHF
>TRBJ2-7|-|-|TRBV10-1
TGCGCCAGCAGTGAGGCCAGGCTATTCGGGGACGAGCAGTACTTC
CASSEARLFGDEQYF
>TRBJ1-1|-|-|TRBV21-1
TGTGCCAGCAGCAAAGGTGCGGGACAGGGAAACACTGAAGCTTTCTTT
CASSKGAGQGNTEAFF
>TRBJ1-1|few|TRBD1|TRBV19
TGTGCCAGTAGGAGAGACAGGGGGACTGAAGCTTTCTTT
CASRRDRGTEAFF
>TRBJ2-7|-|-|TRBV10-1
TGCGCCAGCAGTCCGAGGGAGCGGGCCTACGAGCAGTACTTC
CASSPRERAYEQYF
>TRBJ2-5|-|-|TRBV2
TGTGCCAGCAGTGCGGGGGCCCAGTACTTC
CASSAGAQYF
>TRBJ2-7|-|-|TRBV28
TGTGCCAGCAGTTTAATAGGCGGGTACTCCTACGAGCAGTACTTC
CASSLIGGYSYEQYF